The entry below gives a single T cell receptor beta chain sequence along with its context. These data come from a study of blood T cell repertoires in COVID-19. TCRdb's table, derived via immunoSEQ multiplex PCR, lists solely in-frame clones and lacks some. The sample holds about 33,000 clones, around 90% seen once. The length of the CDR3 is 14 residues. Germline V lookup: CDR1 SGHNT, CDR2 YYREEE (reference sequence). V shed 0 bases and J 2 bases; nucleotides not matched to a gene: 1. The sequenced sample consisted of peripheral blood. The chain couples TRBV5-4 to TRBJ2-5; TRBD1 aligns across 7 bases. This TCR was sampled from a human donor in a cohort sampled during active COVID-19. The CDR3 region is CASSLAGQQETQYF. Here the CDR3 DNA reads TGTGCCAGCAGCTTGGCGGGACAGCAAGAGACCCAGTACTTC.